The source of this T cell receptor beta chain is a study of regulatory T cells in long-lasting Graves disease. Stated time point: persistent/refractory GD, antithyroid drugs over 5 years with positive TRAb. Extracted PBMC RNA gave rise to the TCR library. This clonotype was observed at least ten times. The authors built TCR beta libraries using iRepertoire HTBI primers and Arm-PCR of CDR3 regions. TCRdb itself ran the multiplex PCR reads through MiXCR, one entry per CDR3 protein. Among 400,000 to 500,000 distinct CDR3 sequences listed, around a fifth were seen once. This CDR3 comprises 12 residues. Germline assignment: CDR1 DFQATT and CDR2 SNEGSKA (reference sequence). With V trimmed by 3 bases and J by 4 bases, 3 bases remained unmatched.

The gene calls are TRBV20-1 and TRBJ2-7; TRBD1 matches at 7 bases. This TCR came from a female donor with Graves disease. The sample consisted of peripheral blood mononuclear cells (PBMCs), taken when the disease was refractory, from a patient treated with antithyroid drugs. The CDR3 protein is CSARTGLYEQYF. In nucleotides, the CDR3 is TGCAGTGCTAGGACAGGGTTGTACGAGCAGTACTTC.